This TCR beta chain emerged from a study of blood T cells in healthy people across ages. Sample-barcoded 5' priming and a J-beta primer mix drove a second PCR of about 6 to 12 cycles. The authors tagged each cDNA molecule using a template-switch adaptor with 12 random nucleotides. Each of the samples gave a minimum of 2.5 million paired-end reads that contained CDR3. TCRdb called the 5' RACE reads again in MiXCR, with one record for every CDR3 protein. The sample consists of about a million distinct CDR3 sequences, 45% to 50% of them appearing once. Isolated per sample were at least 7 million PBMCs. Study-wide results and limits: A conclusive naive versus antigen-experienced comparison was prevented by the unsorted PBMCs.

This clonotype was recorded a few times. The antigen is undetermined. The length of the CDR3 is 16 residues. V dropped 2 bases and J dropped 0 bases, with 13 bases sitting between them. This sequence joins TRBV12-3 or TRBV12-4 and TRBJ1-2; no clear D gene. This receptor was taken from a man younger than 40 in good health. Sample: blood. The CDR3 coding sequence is TGTGCCAGCAGTTTACGACCGAGTCGAGCTAACTATGGCTACACCTTC. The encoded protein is CASSLRPSRANYGYTF.